This passage covers 19 T cell receptor beta chains from one sample sequenced in a study of T cell repertoires in cytomegalovirus infection. TCRdb ran MiXCR on the reads and lists one entry per CDR3 protein. The table has about 830,000 distinct CDR3 sequences, 30% to 35% seen once. Antigen specificity for these receptors is unknown. The material was cultured CD8+ T cells from PBMCs, obtained from culture after CMV antigen stimulation. These receptors were taken from a human donor in good health (CMV status not recorded). Some clones in this sample may be carry-over from other donors' samples.

This clonotype was recorded a few times. This chain uses TRBV6-2 or TRBV6-3 with TRBJ1-2; the D is unclear. The CDR3 has 14 amino acids. Trimming pared 4 bases from V and 7 bases from J, leaving 16 bases between. Germline V lookup: CDR1 MNHEY, CDR2 SVGEGT. The CDR3 bases are TGTGCCAGCAGTTCCTGGGAAGGAGACATTGGCTACACCTTC. Protein sequence: CASSSWEGDIGYTF.

This clonotype has just a few counts. The chain uses TRBV5-6 and TRBJ1-2; D not resolved. Germline V lookup: CDR1 SGHDT, CDR2 YYEEEE. This CDR3 is built from 13 residues. The V end was cut by 9 bases, the J end by 8 bases, with 20 bases between. As DNA, the CDR3 is TGTGCCACTTTGGTTATGGCCCGGGAGGGCTACACCTTC. Translated, it gives CATLVMAREGYTF.

Concerning this clonotype itself: Mismatch with germline at one junction end may stem from a read error. The chain employs TRBV7-6 and TRBJ2-3, with D perhaps given as TRBD1 or TRBD2 (5 bases each). The CDR3 has 15 residues. Germline CDR1 is SGHVS and CDR2 is FNYEAQ. In nucleotides, the CDR3 is TGTGCTAGCAGCTTAGCAGCAGGGACCACAGATACGCAGTATTTT. As protein: CASSLAAGTTDTQYF.

The chain carries TRBV7-4 and TRBJ2-3, with D perhaps TRBD1 (5 bases). V lost 11 bases and J 3 bases, leaving 12 bases between the germline ends. The CDR3 runs 12 residues. Germline CDR1 is SGHVT and CDR2 is SQSDAQ. CDR3 sequence (DNA): TGTGCCGTGAGCAGGGAAACAGATACGCAGTATTTT. Encoded protein: CAVSRETDTQYF.

This clonotype was picked up a small number of times. The J gene is TRBJ1-2, the V gene TRBV7-2, with no clear D. The germline V and J ends were trimmed by 6 bases and 4 bases, with 15 bases remaining between them. CDR1 and CDR2 from the germline V gene are SGHTA and FQGNSA. This CDR3 is built from 14 residues. The DNA of the CDR3 is TGTGCCAGCAGTGACAACCCTATATCCTATGGCTACACCTTC. Amino acids: CASSDNPISYGYTF.

The V gene is TRBV20-1, the J gene TRBJ2-2; D is ambiguous. From germline, CDR1 is DFQATT and CDR2 SNEGSKA (reference sequence). The CDR3 sequence is 12 residues long. Trimming pared 3 bases from V and 3 bases from J, leaving 5 bases between. The CDR3 DNA sequence: TGCAGTGCTAGGGCATACACCGGGGAGCTGTTTTTT. This gives the protein CSARAYTGELFF.

This rearrangement joins TRBV27 to TRBJ1-5; perhaps TRBD1 as D (5 bases). The V and J ends lost 1 base and 0 bases respectively, with 7 bases between them. Per germline, CDR1 MNHEY and CDR2 SMNVEV (reference sequence). CDR3 length: 15 residues. CDR3 in amino acids: CASSLLGDSNQPQHF. As DNA, the CDR3 is TGTGCCAGCAGTTTATTGGGGGATAGCAATCAGCCCCAGCATTTT.

There are a few counts of this clonotype. The chain couples TRBV20-1 to TRBJ1-1; D not certain. The V gene lost 3 bases and the J gene lost 1 base, with 6 bases spanning the gap. Germline CDR1 is DFQATT and CDR2 is SNEGSKA (reference sequence). This CDR3 comprises 12 residues. CDR3: CSARAGNTEAFF. The CDR3 DNA follows: TGCAGTGCTAGGGCCGGGAACACTGAAGCTTTCTTT.

V usage is TRBV20-1 and J usage is TRBJ1-1; D may be TRBD1 (6 bases). The V end lost 0 bases, the J end lost 0 bases, and 20 bases lay between the germline ends. CDR3 length: 18 residues. CDR1 is DFQATT, CDR2 SNEGSKA, per germline (reference sequence). CDR3 DNA: TGCAGTGCTAGAGACGACAGATTAGGGGGGGATGTGAACACTGAAGCTTTCTTT. It translates to CSARDDRLGGDVNTEAFF.

The chain couples TRBV7-6 to TRBJ2-1; D is unclear. The V end was cut by 6 bases, the J end by 8 bases, with 8 bases between. Per the germline V gene, CDR1 is SGHVS and CDR2 is FNYEAQ. The CDR3 has 11 amino acids. The CDR3 region has the DNA TGTGCCAGCAGGACACGTGATGAGCAGTTCTTC. It is translated as CASRTRDEQFF.

The chain has TRBV5-4 and TRBJ1-2, with D possibly matching TRBD1 (6 bases). This CDR3 region has 13 residues. Per the germline V gene, CDR1 is SGHNT and CDR2 is YYREEE (reference sequence). With 6 bases removed from V and 6 bases from J, the gap between germline ends came to 15 bases. CDR3 nucleotide sequence: TGTGCCAGCACCCCTGGGACAACGGATGGCTACACCTTC. This sequence encodes CASTPGTTDGYTF. Together with reference TRBV5-4 and TRBJ1-2, the CDR3 gives the full variable domain: ETGVTQSPTHLIKTRGQQVTLRCSSQSGHNTVSWYQQALGQGPQFIFQYYREEENGRGNFPPRFSGLQFPNYSSELNVNALELDDSALYLCASTPGTTDGYTFGSGTRLTVV.

The genes are TRBV6-5 and TRBJ1-5; 10 nucleotides align to TRBD1. The CDR3 is 13 amino acids. Trimming took 8 bases from V and 5 from J; bases not matched to a gene: 3. Germline values: CDR1 MNHEY, CDR2 SVGAGI. The CDR3 nucleotides are TGTGCCAGCGTGGACAGGGGGTATCAGCCCCAGCATTTT. Amino acids: CASVDRGYQPQHF.

This clonotype was seen more than once but under ten times. This sequence joins TRBV11-2 and TRBJ2-7, with a weak D call TRBD1 (5 bases). Trimming cost V 5 bases and J 2 bases, with 16 bases left between them. The germline V gene encodes CDR1 SGHAT and CDR2 FQNNGV. The CDR3 runs 15 residues. CDR3 sequence (DNA): TGTGCCAGCAGCGCGAAAGTCGACAGAGCCTACGAGCAGTACGTC. Translation: CASSAKVDRAYEQYV.

This clonotype was picked up many times. The genes are TRBV7-2 and TRBJ2-3; 7 bases are a match to TRBD2. Trimming at V came to 5 bases and at J to 0 bases, leaving 5 bases not matched to a gene. Looked up from germline, CDR1 is SGHTA and CDR2 is FQGNSA. There are 15 residues in the CDR3. The DNA of the CDR3 is TGTGCCAGCAGCCCCTTGGGAGGGAGCACAGATACGCAGTATTTT. Encoded protein: CASSPLGGSTDTQYF.

The gene calls are TRBV12-3 or TRBV12-4 and TRBJ1-4; D might be TRBD1 (5 bases). The V and J ends lost 3 bases and 15 bases respectively, with 26 bases between them. There are 16 residues in the CDR3. CDR3 residues: CASSFPRGANTGMMFF. In DNA, the CDR3 is TGTGCCAGCAGTTTCCCGAGAGGGGCCAATACGGGCATGATGTTTTTT.

The chain carries TRBV2 and TRBJ2-3; 8 nucleotides line up with TRBD1. The germline gives CDR1 SNHLY, CDR2 FYNNEI. Germline trimming cut 7 bases from V and 1 base from J; bases unmatched to any gene: 10. CDR3 size: 16 residues. Here the CDR3 reads CASNVPTGQGTDTQYF. DNA for the CDR3: TGTGCCAGCAATGTCCCGACGGGACAGGGCACAGATACGCAGTATTTT.

This clonotype was recorded only once. The chain employs TRBV19 and TRBJ1-5, with 9 bases fitting TRBD1. The V gene end was trimmed by 3 bases and the J gene end by 1 base; junction bases not matched to a gene: 13. The CDR3 contains 19 residues. CDR1 is LNHDA and CDR2 is SQIVND in the germline V gene (reference sequence). In DNA, the CDR3 is TGTGCCAGTAGTATCACCGGGACAGGGTTCCGTGAAAGCAATCAGCCCCAGCATTTT. This codes for CASSITGTGFRESNQPQHF.

This clonotype occurred a few times. The gene calls are TRBV4-3 and TRBJ2-1; D is ambiguous. CDR1 is LGHNA, CDR2 YSLEER, per germline. The CDR3 spans 13 residues. The V gene lost 4 bases and the J gene lost 5 bases, with 9 bases spanning the gap. The CDR3 here is CASSPALHNEQFF. CDR3 bases: TGCGCCAGCAGCCCGGCACTTCACAATGAGCAGTTCTTC.

This clonotype was observed a handful of times. This sequence joins TRBV4-2 and TRBJ1-1; D possibly corresponds to TRBD1 (6 bases). The CDR3 is made up of 14 amino acids. V was trimmed by 3 bases and J by 4 bases, leaving 12 bases between them. Germline CDR1 is LGHNA and CDR2 is YNFKEQ. This CDR3 is CASSHTGSGTEAFF. For the CDR3, the DNA is TGTGCCAGCAGCCATACAGGGAGTGGCACTGAAGCTTTCTTT.